These T cell receptor beta chains were read from a single sample in a study of cytomegalovirus exposure and HLA in healthy donors. Using immunoSEQ multiplex PCR, the repertoire was profiled, and TCRdb retains in-frame clones only, with some absent. The sample includes under 200,000 clones, roughly 70% seen only once; the top ten take about 1.4%. The sequenced sample consisted of PBMCs. All receptors come from a girl aged 10 to 17 in good health and CMV-seronegative. The CDR3 runs from the conserved cysteine through the conserved F or W. The order of the fields is D gene, clone size, V gene, J gene, CDR3 protein, CDR3 DNA. D genes are given only for firm matches. The size of a clone is reported for some rows only, either as once, few or many, or as a class for expanded clones.

D gene: TRBD1
clone size: -
V gene: TRBV6-5
J gene: TRBJ1-5
CDR3 protein: CASSRDRRVHF
CDR3 DNA: TGTGCCAGCAGTAGGGACAGGAGGGTTCATTTT

D gene: -
clone size: -
V gene: TRBV19
J gene: TRBJ1-1
CDR3 protein: CASSASLNTEAFF
CDR3 DNA: TGTGCCAGTAGTGCAAGCCTGAACACTGAAGCTTTCTTT

D gene: -
clone size: -
V gene: TRBV12-5
J gene: TRBJ2-1
CDR3 protein: CASGLVPGGSTYNEQFF
CDR3 DNA: TGTGCTAGTGGTTTGGTACCAGGGGGGTCGACCTACAATGAGCAGTTCTTC

D gene: -
clone size: -
V gene: TRBV6-6
J gene: TRBJ1-2
CDR3 protein: CASSYSSANYGYTF
CDR3 DNA: TGTGCCAGCAGTTACTCGTCAGCGAACTATGGCTACACCTTC

D gene: -
clone size: -
V gene: TRBV19
J gene: TRBJ1-1
CDR3 protein: CASSPRTENTEAFF
CDR3 DNA: TGTGCCAGTAGTCCGCGGACAGAGAACACTGAAGCTTTCTTT

D gene: -
clone size: -
V gene: TRBV7-7
J gene: TRBJ2-5
CDR3 protein: CASSLGTGRETQYF
CDR3 DNA: TGTGCTAGCAGCTTGGGAACAGGGCGGGAGACCCAGTACTTC

D gene: TRBD1
clone size: once
V gene: TRBV6-5
J gene: TRBJ1-3
CDR3 protein: CASRTGSAGNTIYF
CDR3 DNA: TGTGCCAGCAGGACAGGGAGTGCAGGAAACACCATATATTTT

D gene: TRBD1
clone size: -
V gene: TRBV19
J gene: TRBJ1-6
CDR3 protein: CASSTRQGNSPLHF
CDR3 DNA: TGTGCCAGTAGTACTAGACAGGGCAATTCACCCCTCCACTTT

D gene: -
clone size: -
V gene: TRBV10-1
J gene: TRBJ1-2
CDR3 protein: CASSERANYGYTF
CDR3 DNA: TGCGCCAGCAGTGAGCGAGCCAACTATGGCTACACCTTC

D gene: -
clone size: few
V gene: TRBV28
J gene: TRBJ1-5
CDR3 protein: CATTWRGGQPQHF
CDR3 DNA: TGTGCCACCACGTGGAGGGGTGGACAGCCCCAGCATTTT

D gene: -
clone size: -
V gene: TRBV11-2
J gene: TRBJ1-1
CDR3 protein: CASSPRVNTEAFF
CDR3 DNA: TGTGCCAGCAGCCCGAGAGTGAACACTGAAGCTTTCTTT

D gene: TRBD1
clone size: -
V gene: TRBV5-1
J gene: TRBJ2-7
CDR3 protein: CASSETGVDTYEQYF
CDR3 DNA: TGCGCCAGCAGCGAAACAGGGGTGGATACCTACGAGCAGTACTTC

D gene: -
clone size: few
V gene: TRBV6-6
J gene: TRBJ2-7
CDR3 protein: CASSLENSYEQYF
CDR3 DNA: TGTGCCAGCAGTTTAGAAAATTCCTACGAGCAGTACTTC

D gene: TRBD2
clone size: few
V gene: TRBV7-2
J gene: TRBJ2-2
CDR3 protein: CASSFGGASTGELFF
CDR3 DNA: TGTGCCAGCAGCTTCGGGGGGGCCAGCACCGGGGAGCTGTTTTTT

D gene: TRBD1
clone size: -
V gene: TRBV28
J gene: TRBJ1-2
CDR3 protein: CASSSGQGGYGYTF
CDR3 DNA: TGTGCCAGCAGTTCGGGACAGGGGGGCTATGGCTACACCTTC

D gene: -
clone size: -
V gene: TRBV15
J gene: TRBJ2-7
CDR3 protein: CATSSIRSEQYF
CDR3 DNA: TGTGCCACCAGCAGTATCAGATCCGAGCAGTACTTC

D gene: -
clone size: -
V gene: TRBV5-1
J gene: TRBJ1-1
CDR3 protein: CASSITENTEAFF
CDR3 DNA: TGCGCCAGCTCGATTACAGAGAACACTGAAGCTTTCTTT

D gene: TRBD1
clone size: -
V gene: TRBV4-1
J gene: TRBJ2-2
CDR3 protein: CASRQQGVDTGELFF
CDR3 DNA: TGCGCCAGCAGACAACAGGGGGTGGACACCGGGGAGCTGTTTTTT

D gene: -
clone size: -
V gene: TRBV6-1
J gene: TRBJ2-7
CDR3 protein: CASSNTGGGYEQYF
CDR3 DNA: TGTGCCAGCAGTAATACAGGGGGGGGCTACGAGCAGTACTTC

D gene: -
clone size: few
V gene: TRBV5-1
J gene: TRBJ1-1
CDR3 protein: CASSFQGGTEAFF
CDR3 DNA: TGCGCCAGCAGCTTTCAGGGAGGCACTGAAGCTTTCTTT

D gene: -
clone size: -
V gene: TRBV5-6
J gene: TRBJ2-3
CDR3 protein: CASSLVWEPGSTQYF
CDR3 DNA: TGTGCCAGCAGCTTGGTCTGGGAGCCCGGGAGTACGCAGTATTTT

D gene: -
clone size: -
V gene: TRBV7-8
J gene: TRBJ1-5
CDR3 protein: CASSLDRIGLRSQPQHF
CDR3 DNA: TGTGCCAGCAGCTTAGACAGGATAGGATTGCGTTCTCAGCCCCAGCATTTT

D gene: TRBD1
clone size: few
V gene: TRBV4-1
J gene: TRBJ2-1
CDR3 protein: CASSQVPGQGANEQFF
CDR3 DNA: TGCGCCAGCAGCCAAGTTCCGGGACAGGGGGCCAATGAGCAGTTCTTC

D gene: -
clone size: -
V gene: TRBV6-1
J gene: TRBJ2-3
CDR3 protein: CASSGIPVIDTQYF
CDR3 DNA: TGTGCCAGCAGTGGAATCCCAGTAATAGATACGCAGTATTTT

D gene: -
clone size: few
V gene: TRBV6-5
J gene: TRBJ2-5
CDR3 protein: CASSYSGAHKETQYF
CDR3 DNA: TGTGCCAGCAGTTACTCGGGGGCTCACAAAGAGACCCAGTACTTC

D gene: TRBD1
clone size: once
V gene: TRBV30
J gene: TRBJ1-6
CDR3 protein: CAWQGQSNSPLHF
CDR3 DNA: TGTGCCTGGCAGGGACAGAGTAATTCACCCCTCCACTTT

D gene: TRBD1
clone size: -
V gene: TRBV6-5
J gene: TRBJ1-5
CDR3 protein: CASSPDRAGQPQHF
CDR3 DNA: TGTGCCAGCAGTCCGGACAGGGCCGGTCAGCCCCAGCATTTT

D gene: -
clone size: -
V gene: TRBV4-1
J gene: TRBJ1-1
CDR3 protein: CASSQDGRGANTEAFF
CDR3 DNA: TGCGCCAGCAGCCAAGATGGTCGGGGGGCGAACACTGAAGCTTTCTTT

D gene: TRBD2
clone size: -
V gene: TRBV2
J gene: TRBJ2-1
CDR3 protein: CASPGGPLSAVYNAYNEQFF
CDR3 DNA: TGTGCCAGCCCGGGGGGGCCACTGTCCGCCGTTTATAATGCCTACAATGAGCAGTTCTTC

D gene: -
clone size: few
V gene: TRBV7-2
J gene: TRBJ1-1
CDR3 protein: CASSWTENTEAFF
CDR3 DNA: TGTGCCAGCTCGTGGACTGAGAACACTGAAGCTTTCTTT

D gene: -
clone size: -
V gene: TRBV19
J gene: TRBJ1-1
CDR3 protein: CASSAQGMNTEAFF
CDR3 DNA: TGTGCCAGTAGCGCCCAGGGCATGAACACTGAAGCTTTCTTT

D gene: -
clone size: -
V gene: TRBV7-6
J gene: TRBJ1-2
CDR3 protein: CASSHSEEGGYTF
CDR3 DNA: TGTGCCAGCAGCCACTCGGAGGAGGGGGGCTACACCTTC

D gene: -
clone size: -
V gene: TRBV7-8
J gene: TRBJ1-5
CDR3 protein: CASSPSRGGRQNQPQHF
CDR3 DNA: TGTGCCAGCAGCCCGAGCCGCGGGGGGAGACAAAATCAGCCCCAGCATTTT

D gene: TRBD1
clone size: few
V gene: TRBV9
J gene: TRBJ2-7
CDR3 protein: CASSSHYDRGDYEQYF
CDR3 DNA: TGTGCCAGCAGCTCACATTACGACAGGGGGGATTACGAGCAGTACTTC

D gene: -
clone size: -
V gene: TRBV4-1
J gene: TRBJ2-3
CDR3 protein: CASSQDRQRTSTDTQYF
CDR3 DNA: TGCGCCAGCAGCCAAGATCGTCAGCGGACTAGCACAGATACGCAGTATTTT

D gene: TRBD1
clone size: -
V gene: TRBV4-2
J gene: TRBJ1-2
CDR3 protein: CASSRQTGIMDGYTF
CDR3 DNA: TGTGCCAGCAGCCGACAGACAGGGATCATGGATGGCTACACCTTC

D gene: TRBD1
clone size: few
V gene: TRBV4-1
J gene: TRBJ1-2
CDR3 protein: CASRILGDSYGYTF
CDR3 DNA: TGCGCCAGCAGAATCCTCGGGGACAGCTATGGCTACACCTTC

D gene: -
clone size: -
V gene: TRBV10-3
J gene: TRBJ2-7
CDR3 protein: CAIRTFSGGLEQYF
CDR3 DNA: TGTGCCATCAGGACCTTCAGTGGAGGGCTCGAGCAGTACTTC

D gene: -
clone size: -
V gene: TRBV11-1
J gene: TRBJ2-1
CDR3 protein: CASSEQGNEQFF
CDR3 DNA: TGTGCCAGCAGCGAACAGGGAAATGAGCAGTTCTTC

D gene: TRBD1
clone size: -
V gene: TRBV29-1
J gene: TRBJ1-2
CDR3 protein: CSVPGTGGSGGYTF
CDR3 DNA: TGCAGCGTTCCCGGGACAGGAGGGTCCGGGGGCTACACCTTC

D gene: -
clone size: -
V gene: TRBV6-5
J gene: TRBJ1-2
CDR3 protein: CASSSTGGYTF
CDR3 DNA: TGTGCCAGCAGTAGCACCGGTGGCTACACCTTC

D gene: TRBD1
clone size: -
V gene: TRBV11-1
J gene: TRBJ2-7
CDR3 protein: CASSYGQGVIREQYF
CDR3 DNA: TGTGCCAGCAGCTACGGACAGGGGGTTATCAGGGAGCAGTACTTC

D gene: TRBD1
clone size: -
V gene: TRBV28
J gene: TRBJ1-4
CDR3 protein: CASSRINRGLGTNEKLFF
CDR3 DNA: TGTGCCAGCAGCCGAATAAACAGGGGATTGGGGACTAATGAAAAACTGTTTTTT

D gene: TRBD1
clone size: -
V gene: TRBV6-5
J gene: TRBJ2-7
CDR3 protein: CVSRPTGQGREQYF
CDR3 DNA: TGTGTCAGCAGACCCACTGGACAGGGCCGGGAGCAGTACTTC

D gene: TRBD1
clone size: -
V gene: TRBV4-2
J gene: TRBJ2-7
CDR3 protein: CASSLSTGTETYEQYF
CDR3 DNA: TGTGCCAGCAGCTTATCTACCGGGACAGAGACCTACGAGCAGTACTTC

D gene: -
clone size: -
V gene: TRBV14
J gene: TRBJ2-2
CDR3 protein: CASSHRGAGELFF
CDR3 DNA: TGTGCCAGCAGCCACAGGGGCGCCGGGGAGCTGTTTTTT

D gene: -
clone size: few
V gene: TRBV27
J gene: TRBJ2-1
CDR3 protein: CASSSGPTSNEQFF
CDR3 DNA: TGTGCCAGCAGCTCGGGCCCAACTAGTAATGAGCAGTTCTTC

D gene: TRBD1
clone size: -
V gene: TRBV10-2
J gene: TRBJ2-5
CDR3 protein: CASGTGGGETQYF
CDR3 DNA: TGCGCCAGCGGGACAGGGGGCGGGGAGACCCAGTACTTC

D gene: -
clone size: -
V gene: TRBV30
J gene: TRBJ2-7
CDR3 protein: CAWSGATYEQYF
CDR3 DNA: TGTGCCTGGAGTGGTGCGACCTACGAGCAGTACTTC

D gene: TRBD1
clone size: -
V gene: TRBV2
J gene: TRBJ1-2
CDR3 protein: CASSEGDSSNYGYTF
CDR3 DNA: TGTGCCAGCAGTGAAGGGGACAGCTCTAACTATGGCTACACCTTC

D gene: -
clone size: -
V gene: TRBV5-1
J gene: TRBJ2-7
CDR3 protein: CASSSVAADGYEQYF
CDR3 DNA: TGCGCCAGCAGCTCCGTGGCAGCTGACGGGTACGAGCAGTACTTC

D gene: -
clone size: -
V gene: TRBV19
J gene: TRBJ1-2
CDR3 protein: CASSIGQIYGYTF
CDR3 DNA: TGTGCCAGTAGTATCGGACAGATCTATGGCTACACCTTC

D gene: -
clone size: few
V gene: TRBV5-1
J gene: TRBJ1-1
CDR3 protein: CASSFNGNTEAFF
CDR3 DNA: TGCGCCAGCAGCTTTAACGGGAACACTGAAGCTTTCTTT